What follows is one T cell receptor (beta chain) and its context. The sample originates from a study of T cell repertoires in cytomegalovirus infection. Each CDR3 protein gets one entry after TCRdb re-called the reads with MiXCR. The sample includes around 530,000 distinct CDR3 sequences, more than 25% seen only once; the top ten take under 15%. V lost 6 bases and J lost 3; bases outside the gene matches: 7. This CDR3 is 16 amino acids long. V gene TRBV12-3 or TRBV12-4 combines with J gene TRBJ1-3; 11 nucleotides align to TRBD1. The specimen sequenced was PBMCs. The origin of this receptor is a human donor in good health (CMV status not recorded). Some clones in this sample may be carry-over from other donors' samples. This CDR3 is CASRKAGTGGGNTIYF. The CDR3 DNA reads as TGTGCCAGCAGGAAAGCCGGGACAGGGGGTGGAAACACCATATATTTT.